This TCR beta chain was captured in a study of blood T cell repertoires in COVID-19 (dated by TCRdb to 2020 to 2022). As for the study more broadly: Collaborator samples came from the United States, Italy and Spain and covered acute and convalescent phases of COVID-19. The material from the prospective study consisted of cDNA or gDNA derived from T cells, B-cell-depleted T cells, or PBMCs. Subjects who had been exposed to COVID-19, were actively infected with it, or had recovered from it provided the deeply sampled blood TCRbeta repertoires that made up the dataset. The repertoires were released in a freely available public database intended as a resource for research on the immune response to SARS-CoV-2. The samples were drawn from two sources: the first 160 participants of the ongoing ImmuneRACE study, and 950 to 1,500 subjects contributed by 6 global collaborators. Sample metadata almost always included a de-identified subject ID, COVID-19 status, age in years and sex. Where available, HLA class I and class II types were obtained from metadata supplied by the sample provider rather than from assay-based typing. Points the paper makes about the study in general: Clinical and demographic metadata were provided uncurated, with the amount varying by source and participant.

The immunoSEQ Assay, a bias-controlled multiplex PCR, was used to amplify TCRbeta CDR3 regions from genomic DNA. Per the authors' processing: The number of nucleated cells in each sample was estimated by amplification of reference gene primers within the assay. To quantify the absolute abundance of each unique TCRbeta CDR3 rearrangement, sequence reads were collapsed and filtered. Productive Simpson clonality was computed per sample as the square root of Simpson's diversity index over productive rearrangements. Held by TCRdb, this immuneACCESS table contains in-frame sequences only and omits some clones. Under half of the omission traces to an unresolved V gene where checked; the cause of the rest is unknown. Clone size and V and J calls were adopted from that table, with D and trimming inferred from the DNA. The sample contains over 85,000 clones, 70% to 90% of them found a single time. The ten largest make up about 5% of the sample.

Whole blood was collected in K2EDTA tubes by collaborating institutions according to the institutions' own protocols. Collaborator samples were shipped for TCRbeta analysis as frozen whole blood, isolated PBMCs, or DNA extracted from either sample type. Regarding this clone: Its antigen is not yet known. No qualities accompany the bases; no much larger clone lies one base away.

Sequencing was carried out using peripheral blood. The source is a woman of 80 years or more with active COVID-19.

The CDR3 is CASSPTSTDTQYF. The DNA sequence follows: TGTGCCAGCAGCCCTACTAGCACAGATACGCAGTATTTT. The chain uses TRBV9 and TRBJ2-3; the D segment cannot be called with confidence. The CDR3 runs 13 amino acids, cysteine and phenylalanine included. Only the CDR3 portion is preserved as DNA: 39 bases, with reading frame beginning at the first base. The germline V gene supplies CDR1 SGDLS and CDR2 YYNGEE. V is shortened by 4 bases, J by 0 bases, and the region joining them spans 6 bases.